The TCR beta chain under discussion was sequenced for a study of blood T cell repertoires in COVID-19. The assay was immunoSEQ multiplex PCR, and TCRdb's table has in-frame clones only and misses some. This sample has approximately 100,000 clones, with 80% to 90% found just once. After removal of 4 bases from V and 5 bases from J, the junction contained 6 bases not matched to a gene. Germline CDR1 and CDR2: MGHRA and YSYEKL. This CDR3 contains 14 residues. The chain employs TRBV4-1 and TRBJ2-7, with 9 bases matching TRBD1. The sequence derives from a human donor with COVID-19, enrolled during active disease. The donor label of this sample is uncertain. Sequenced: peripheral blood. For the CDR3, the DNA is TGCGCCAGCAGCCCCGGACAGGGGTACCACGAGCAGTACTTC. It translates to CASSPGQGYHEQYF.